What follows are 28 T cell receptor beta chains derived from one specimen sequenced in a study of blood T cell repertoires in COVID-19 (dated by TCRdb to 2020 to 2021). The method behind the library was the immunoSEQ multiplex PCR assay. TCRdb provides this immuneACCESS table in a form limited to in-frame rearrangements. Some clones are lacking; in checked studies, under half of them reflect an unresolved V gene, and why the rest are absent is not known. The sample table lists approximately 290,000 clones, about 85% of them with a count of one. The ten most abundant clones make up roughly 2% of the sample. The specimen was peripheral blood. The receptor set was obtained from a man between 18 and 29 years old with active or convalescent COVID-19.

V and J are TRBV2 and TRBJ2-7, with 8 bases aligning to TRBD1. This CDR3 region has 13 residues. Germline V CDR1 and CDR2: SNHLY, FYNNEI. The V gene end was trimmed by 6 bases and the J gene end by 3 bases; junction bases not matched to a gene: 4. The CDR3 loop reads CASSRTGYYEQYF. CDR3 in DNA: TGTGCCAGCAGCAGGACAGGGTACTACGAGCAGTACTTC. Combining the CDR3 with reference TRBV2 and TRBJ2-7 gives the whole variable domain EPEVTQTPSHQVTQMGQEVILRCVPISNHLYFYWYRQILGQKVEFLVSFYNNEISEKSEIFDDQFSVERPDGSNFTLKIRSTKLEDSAMYFCASSRTGYYEQYFGPGTRLTVT.

Concerning this clone: This CDR3 is also generated by other DNA sequences in the sample. J is TRBJ2-2 and V is TRBV4-2; D is perhaps TRBD1 (7 bases). V was trimmed by 4 bases and J by 5 bases, leaving 17 bases between them. This CDR3 contains 16 residues. Germline CDR1 and CDR2: LGHNA and YNFKEQ. CDR3: CASSPPAGGLTGELFF. CDR3 DNA sequence: TGTGCCAGCAGCCCCCCCGCAGGGGGGTTAACCGGGGAGCTGTTTTTT.

The chain recombines TRBV7-9 with TRBJ2-7, with TRBD1 identical over 7 bases. The J segment lost 2 bases and the V segment lost 5 bases, leaving 12 bases of the junction unmatched. Germline CDR1 SEHNR, CDR2 FQNEAQ (reference sequence). The CDR3 runs 16 residues. The CDR3 bases are TGTGCCAGCAGCGTCGAATTAAGGGACAGCCCCTACGAGCAGTACTTC. It encodes CASSVELRDSPYEQYF. Together with reference TRBV7-9 and TRBJ2-7, the CDR3 gives the full variable domain: DTGVSQNPRHKITKRGQNVTFRCDPISEHNRLYWYRQTLGQGPEFLTYFQNEAQLEKSRLLSDRFSAERPKGSFSTLEIQRTEQGDSAMYLCASSVELRDSPYEQYFGPGTRLTVT.

J is TRBJ2-1 and V is TRBV6-6; 8 nucleotides agree with TRBD2. CDR1 and CDR2 from the germline V gene are MNHNY and SVGAGI (reference sequence). V was pared by 8 bases and J by 5 bases, with 8 bases of the junction left unmatched. This CDR3 has 14 residues. CDR3 protein: CASLGAGGNNEQFF. CDR3 sequence (DNA): TGTGCCAGCCTGGGGGCGGGGGGAAACAATGAGCAGTTCTTC.

The genes are TRBV6-5 and TRBJ2-1, with a tentative D call TRBD2 (6 bases). Germline V gene data show CDR1 as MNHEY and CDR2 as SVGAGI. The CDR3 runs 14 residues. The V gene lost 4 bases and the J gene lost 6 bases, with 13 bases spanning the gap. The CDR3 DNA is TGTGCCAGCAGTTCCCTTATGGGGGGCAATGAGCAGTTCTTC. Its translation is CASSSLMGGNEQFF.

The J gene is TRBJ1-1, the V gene TRBV4-1; no firm D call. V lost 0 bases and J lost 1, with 9 bases in between. The length of the CDR3 is 15 residues. Germline-derived CDR1 and CDR2 are MGHRA and YSYEKL. The CDR3 region has the DNA TGCGCCAGCAGCCAAGAACTTTGGGCGAACACTGAAGCTTTCTTT. Translated, it gives CASSQELWANTEAFF.

This clone has only a few counts. The CDR3 protein is CASSFASGGNYEQYF. The DNA of the CDR3 is TGCGCCAGCAGCTTCGCTAGCGGGGGGAACTACGAGCAGTACTTC. This sequence joins TRBV5-1 and TRBJ2-7, with TRBD2 matching 11 bases. Germline CDR1 is SGHRS and CDR2 is YFSETQ. This CDR3 has 15 residues. The ends lost 2 bases at V and 3 bases at J; junction bases unmatched: 4.

V and J are TRBV28 and TRBJ2-7, with a weak D call TRBD1 (6 bases). The germline V gene encodes CDR1 MDHEN and CDR2 SYDVKM. This CDR3 has 14 residues. V shed 4 bases and J shed 4 bases, with 14 bases lying between them. The CDR3 is CASSSSGTLYEQYF. In nucleotides, the CDR3 is TGTGCCAGCAGTTCGTCCGGGACACTTTACGAGCAGTACTTC. The whole variable domain, filled in from reference TRBV28 and TRBJ2-7, reads DVKVTQSSRYLVKRTGEKVFLECVQDMDHENMFWYRQDPGLGLRLIYFSYDVKMKEKGDIPEGYSVSREKKERFSLILESASTNQTSMYLCASSSSGTLYEQYFGPGTRLTVT.

This clone was seen a single time. This chain connects TRBV6-1 to TRBJ2-1, with 10 bases that match TRBD2. Per the germline V gene, CDR1 is MNHNS and CDR2 is SASEGT. The CDR3 is 17 amino acids. J was trimmed by 1 base and V by 4 bases; bases with no gene match: 7. The CDR3 region is CASSGQILAGSYNEQFF. The CDR3 DNA reads as TGTGCCAGCAGTGGACAAATACTAGCGGGGTCCTACAATGAGCAGTTCTTC.

The rearrangement links TRBV4-3 to TRBJ2-1; a weak D match, TRBD2 (7 bases). The germline V gene has CDR1 LGHNA and CDR2 YSLEER. Trimming left V 0 bases short and J 6 bases short, with 18 bases between. CDR3 length: 17 residues. The CDR3: CASSQDRGGAFRNEQFF. The CDR3 nucleotides read TGCGCCAGCAGCCAAGATCGTGGGGGGGCCTTTCGCAATGAGCAGTTCTTC.

The chain uses TRBV7-8 and TRBJ2-7, with TRBD2 as a possible D gene (5 bases). The length of the CDR3 is 14 residues. Germline V gives CDR1 SGHVS, CDR2 FQNEAQ. Trimming pared 5 bases from V and 2 bases from J, leaving 13 bases between. The CDR3 loop reads CASSPTRRTYEQYF. DNA of the CDR3: TGTGCCAGCAGCCCCACTAGACGGACCTACGAGCAGTACTTC.

The chain employs TRBV2 and TRBJ1-6, with D possibly matching TRBD1 (6 bases). Trimming removed 3 bases at V and 5 bases at J, with 11 bases between. Germline assignment: CDR1 SNHLY and CDR2 FYNNEI. The CDR3 is 15 residues long. CDR3: CASSEPRGNNSPLHF. The CDR3 DNA reads as TGTGCCAGCAGTGAGCCCAGGGGCAATAATTCACCCCTCCACTTT.

This clone has a single count. The chain is built from TRBV25-1 and TRBJ1-1; D gene uncertain. Germline V gene sequence: CDR1 MGHDK, CDR2 SYGVNS. Trimming cost V 5 bases and J 1 base, with 5 bases left between them. The CDR3 runs 12 residues. CDR3: CASSTANTEAFF. As DNA, the CDR3 is TGTGCCAGCAGTACAGCGAACACTGAAGCTTTCTTT. Using reference TRBV25-1 and TRBJ1-1 for the parts outside the CDR3, the full variable domain is EADIYQTPRYLVIGTGKKITLECSQTMGHDKMYWYQQDPGMELHLIHYSYGVNSTEKGDLSSESTVSRIRTEHFPLTLESARPSHTSQYLCASSTANTEAFFGQGTRLTVV.

V and J are TRBV5-1 and TRBJ2-3; D perhaps matches TRBD1 (6 bases). Trimming removed 4 bases at V and 0 bases at J, with 12 bases between. From germline, CDR1 is SGHRS and CDR2 YFSETQ. The CDR3 is 15 amino acids. The CDR3 reads CASSVRDTSTDTQYF. CDR3 sequence (DNA): TGCGCCAGCAGCGTCCGGGACACCAGCACAGATACGCAGTATTTT.

The chain links TRBV28 to TRBJ2-3, with 10 bases that match TRBD2. The J segment lost 4 bases and the V segment lost 5 bases, leaving 9 bases of the junction unmatched. The germline V gene encodes CDR1 MDHEN and CDR2 SYDVKM. This CDR3 is built from 16 residues. Here the CDR3 DNA reads TGTGCCAGCAGTCGCACCGGGACTAGCGTTTCAGATACGCAGTATTTT. Translating it yields CASSRTGTSVSDTQYF.

This clone was counted only a few times. The V and J genes are TRBV7-2 and TRBJ1-1; 7 bases line up with TRBD1. Germline V gives CDR1 SGHTA, CDR2 FQGNSA. The junction had 7 bases not matched to a gene; V was cut back by 4 bases and J by 2 bases. The CDR3 is made up of 15 amino acids. This chain's CDR3 is CASSSDRAGNTEAFF. CDR3 DNA: TGTGCCAGCAGCTCAGACAGGGCTGGTAACACTGAAGCTTTCTTT. Filled out from reference TRBV7-2 and TRBJ1-1, the complete variable domain reads GAGVSQSPSNKVTEKGKDVELRCDPISGHTALYWYRQSLGQGLEFLIYFQGNSAPDKSGLPSDRFSAERTGGSVSTLTIQRTQQEDSAVYLCASSSDRAGNTEAFFGQGTRLTVV.

The J gene is TRBJ1-1, the V gene TRBV24-1; no definite D call. The CDR3 extends over 11 amino acids. Germline CDR1 is KGHDR and CDR2 is SFDVKD. V lost 6 bases and J 7 bases, leaving 8 bases between the germline ends. The CDR3 DNA reads as TGTGCCACCAGTCAGGCAGATGAAGCTTTCTTT. It specifies CATSQADEAFF.

The gene calls are TRBV18 and TRBJ2-2; D gene uncertain. Germline CDR1 reads KGHSH; CDR2 reads LQKENI. Trimming stripped 3 bases from V and 7 bases from J, with 15 bases between. The CDR3 sequence is 15 residues long. CDR3 coding DNA: TGTGCCAGCTCACCCGACATCCACCGTGGCGGGGAGCTGTTTTTT. It codes for CASSPDIHRGGELFF.

This chain joins TRBV27 and TRBJ2-5; 10 bases map to TRBD2. This CDR3 has 16 residues. Germline trimming cut 5 bases from V and 5 bases from J; bases unmatched to any gene: 11. Germline V gene lookup returns CDR1 MNHEY and CDR2 SMNVEV (reference sequence). Here the CDR3 DNA reads TGTGCCAGCAGTACTCGAGCGGGGGGGACGAGGGAGACCCAGTACTTC. Protein sequence: CASSTRAGGTRETQYF.

The chain uses TRBV29-1 and TRBJ2-7; the D gene is possibly TRBD1 (7 bases). The CDR3 sequence is 12 residues long. Germline CDR1 reads SQVTM; CDR2 reads ANQGSEA. V was pared by 7 bases and J by 4 bases, with 14 bases between. CDR3 DNA: TGCAGCGCGGGGGACAGCGGTTACGAGCAGTACTTC. It is translated as CSAGDSGYEQYF.

The CDR3 coding sequence is TGTGCCAGCAGTTACACCCCCCGAGGGGGCCTATACGGCTACACCTTC. It codes for CASSYTPRGGLYGYTF. This chain links TRBV6-5 with TRBJ1-2; 7 positions match TRBD1. The V gene end was trimmed by 2 bases and the J gene end by 8 bases; junction bases not matched to a gene: 14. Germline CDR1 and CDR2: MNHEY and SVGAGI. The CDR3 consists of 16 residues.

A few counts support this clone. This rearrangement joins TRBV6-2 or TRBV6-3 to TRBJ2-1; D remains unclear. This CDR3 is 13 amino acids long. The germline V gene encodes CDR1 MNHEY and CDR2 SVGEGT. Trimming cost V 2 bases and J 6 bases, with 8 bases left between them. The CDR3 spells CASSYRVANEQFF. CDR3 nucleotide sequence: TGTGCCAGCAGTTACCGGGTAGCCAATGAGCAGTTCTTC.

This clone has only a few counts. The chain links TRBV7-9 to TRBJ2-3; possible D gene TRBD2, 5 bases. The CDR3 length is 14 residues. Germline V gene data show CDR1 as SEHNR and CDR2 as FQNEAQ (reference sequence). V was clipped by 5 bases and J by 3 bases, with 12 bases between them. The CDR3 loop is CASSPRVGTDTQYF. As DNA, the CDR3 is TGTGCCAGCAGCCCGAGGGTGGGAACAGATACGCAGTATTTT.

The chain carries TRBV27 and TRBJ2-6; D is undetermined. CDR3 length: 17 amino acids. The V end lost 5 bases, the J end lost 1 base, and 15 bases lay between the germline ends. Germline CDR1 MNHEY, CDR2 SMNVEV (reference sequence). This CDR3 is CASSGTRHASGANVLTF. CDR3 DNA: TGTGCCAGCAGTGGCACCAGGCATGCATCTGGGGCCAACGTCCTGACTTTC. The full variable domain, with the rest looked up from reference TRBV27 and TRBJ2-6, is EAQVTQNPRYLITVTGKKLTVTCSQNMNHEYMSWYRQDPGLGLRQIYYSMNVEVTDKGDVPEGYKVSRKEKRNFPLILESPSPNQTSLYFCASSGTRHASGANVLTFGAGSRLTVL.

The V and J genes are TRBV5-6 and TRBJ2-1; TRBD1 agrees at 12 bases. The CDR3 totals 16 residues. Losses at the gene ends were 0 bases for V and 8 bases for J; bases not matched to a gene: 6. The germline V gene encodes CDR1 SGHDT and CDR2 YYEEEE. The CDR3 sequence is CASSLGDRGRVDEQFF. The CDR3 nucleotides are TGTGCCAGCAGCTTGGGGGACAGGGGGCGAGTTGATGAGCAGTTCTTC.

Only one count was recorded for this clone. The chain uses TRBV7-2 and TRBJ1-2, with 7 nucleotides matching TRBD1. Germline assignment: CDR1 SGHTA and CDR2 FQGNSA. J gave up 3 bases and V 4 bases, and 8 bases lay outside the gene matches. The CDR3 extends over 15 amino acids. The CDR3 region has the DNA TGTGCCAGCAGCTCGCTAGGACAGGTTTACTATGGCTACACCTTC. It translates to CASSSLGQVYYGYTF.

CDR3 sequence: CATSDSPPRADTQYF. The CDR3 DNA is TGTGCCACCAGTGATTCCCCCCCGCGAGCAGATACGCAGTATTTT. The chain employs TRBV24-1 and TRBJ2-3, with D unclear. CDR1 and CDR2 from the germline V gene are KGHDR and SFDVKD. Trimming left V 2 bases short and J 4 bases short, with 12 bases between. The CDR3 loop spans 15 amino acids.

The chain carries TRBV19 and TRBJ1-1; tentatively, D is TRBD1 (6 bases). The CDR3 consists of 13 residues. Trimming took 3 bases from V and 7 from J, leaving 12 bases between them. Per germline, CDR1 LNHDA and CDR2 SQIVND (reference sequence). For the CDR3, the DNA is TGTGCCAGTAGTATTTTGGGGGCTGGTGAAGCTTTCTTT. It encodes CASSILGAGEAFF. The full variable domain, completed using reference TRBV19 and TRBJ1-1, is DGGITQSPKYLFRKEGQNVTLSCEQNLNHDAMYWYRQDPGQGLRLIYYSQIVNDFQKGDIAEGYSVSREKKESFPLTVTSAQKNPTAFYLCASSILGAGEAFFGQGTRLTVV.